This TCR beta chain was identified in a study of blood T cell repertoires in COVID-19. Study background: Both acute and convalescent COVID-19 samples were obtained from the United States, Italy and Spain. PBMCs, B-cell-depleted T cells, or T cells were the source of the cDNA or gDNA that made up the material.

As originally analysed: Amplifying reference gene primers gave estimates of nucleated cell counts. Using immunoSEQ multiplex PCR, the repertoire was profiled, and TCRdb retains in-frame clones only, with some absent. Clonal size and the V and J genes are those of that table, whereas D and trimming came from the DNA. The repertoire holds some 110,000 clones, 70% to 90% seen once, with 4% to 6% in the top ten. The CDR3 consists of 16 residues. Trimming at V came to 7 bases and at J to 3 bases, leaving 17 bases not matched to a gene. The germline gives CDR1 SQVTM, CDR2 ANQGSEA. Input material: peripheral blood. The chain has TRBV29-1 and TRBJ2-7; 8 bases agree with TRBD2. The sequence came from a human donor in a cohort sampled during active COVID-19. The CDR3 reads CSAAWGTVAGHYEQYF. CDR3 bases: TGCAGCGCCGCCTGGGGGACGGTAGCGGGACACTACGAGCAGTACTTC.